At least ten counts were recorded for the clone carrying this T cell receptor (beta chain). Its target is unknown. The data belong to a study of T cells in Graves' hyperthyroidism and ophthalmopathy. Overall study results and limits: For ophthalmopathy, model prediction preceded onset by a median about 6.2 months.

V lost 6 bases to trimming and J lost 5 bases; unmatched junction nucleotides: 17. Germline CDR1 SGHVT, CDR2 SQSDAQ. The CDR3 runs to 17 residues. Exclusion followed for patients with uncontrolled infection, other autoimmune disease, pregnancy or lactation. Orbital computed tomography, thyroid ultrasound, serum thyroxine and TRAb, and clinical symptoms together informed the diagnoses. A roughly 9.3 ml volume of fresh peripheral blood provided the PBMCs. Amplification yielded TCR beta CDR3 regions, with RNA transcripts as the source. Researchers ran a first-round RT-PCR on the TCR CDR3 using the HTBI primer set. MiXCR was run by TCRdb on the multiplex PCR reads, yielding one entry per CDR3 protein. The profile shows about 600,000 distinct CDR3 sequences, about 16% of them singletons.

The sequencing input was blood. This clonotype was obtained from a woman aged 40-49 years with Graves' ophthalmopathy. The gene calls are TRBV7-4 and TRBJ2-7, with 9 bases lining up with TRBD1. The CDR3 sequence: CASRIDGGQGKTDEQYF. The CDR3 DNA reads TGTGCCAGCAGGATCGACGGGGGACAGGGAAAAACGGACGAGCAGTACTTC.